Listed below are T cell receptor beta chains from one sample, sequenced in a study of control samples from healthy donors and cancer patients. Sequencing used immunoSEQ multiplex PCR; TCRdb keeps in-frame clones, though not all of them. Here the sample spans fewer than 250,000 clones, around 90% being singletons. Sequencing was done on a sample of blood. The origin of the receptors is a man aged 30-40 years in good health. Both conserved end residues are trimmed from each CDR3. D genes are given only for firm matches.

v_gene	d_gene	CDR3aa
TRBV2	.	ASTLRWGKDNSPLH
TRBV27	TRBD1	ASSTHRGYGYT
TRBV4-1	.	ASSWAGETEAF
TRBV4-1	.	ASSQDVARSYNEQF
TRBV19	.	ASSTLWGRTEAF
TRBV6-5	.	ASRVGPFIGELF
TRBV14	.	ASSRHRDSNEKLF
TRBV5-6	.	ASSARDPQY
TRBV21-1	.	ASSGPVLGEGEDTQY
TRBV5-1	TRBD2	ASSLVPGLAGASSGANVLT
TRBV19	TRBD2	ASSSGTSGTYEQY
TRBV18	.	ASSPTVSAYEQY
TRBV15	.	ATSRADRPGYT
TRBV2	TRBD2	ASREGREQY
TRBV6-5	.	ASQQQVVSNQPQH
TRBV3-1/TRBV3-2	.	ASSQAGRGLGEQY
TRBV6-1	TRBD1	ASSERGPYYGYT
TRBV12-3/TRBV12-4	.	ASRRHDEQF
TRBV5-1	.	ASSLAPNLYEQY
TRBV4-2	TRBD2	ASSQDQAGGLGNEQF
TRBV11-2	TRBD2	ASSGGGSQAGEQY
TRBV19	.	ASSIGDGPYGYT